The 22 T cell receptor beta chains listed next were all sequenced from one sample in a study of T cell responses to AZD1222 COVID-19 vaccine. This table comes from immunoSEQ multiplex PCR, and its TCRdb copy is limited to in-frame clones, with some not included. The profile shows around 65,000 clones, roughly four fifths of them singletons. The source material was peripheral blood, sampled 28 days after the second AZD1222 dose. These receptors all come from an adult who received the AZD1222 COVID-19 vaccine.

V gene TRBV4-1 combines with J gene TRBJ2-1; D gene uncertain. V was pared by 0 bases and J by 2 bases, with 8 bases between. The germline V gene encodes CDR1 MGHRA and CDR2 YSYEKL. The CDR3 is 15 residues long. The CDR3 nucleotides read TGCGCCAGCAGCCAAGACAGAGGCCCCTACAATGAGCAGTTCTTC. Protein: CASSQDRGPYNEQFF.

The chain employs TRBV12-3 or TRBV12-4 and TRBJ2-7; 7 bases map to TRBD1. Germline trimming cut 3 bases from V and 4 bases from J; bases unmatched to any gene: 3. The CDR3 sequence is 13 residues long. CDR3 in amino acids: CASSLDRSYEQYF. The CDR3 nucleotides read TGTGCCAGCAGTTTGGACAGGTCGTACGAGCAGTACTTC.

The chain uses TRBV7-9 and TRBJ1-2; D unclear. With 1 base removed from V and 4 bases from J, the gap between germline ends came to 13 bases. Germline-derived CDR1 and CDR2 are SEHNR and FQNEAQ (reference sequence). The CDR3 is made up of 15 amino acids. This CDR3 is CASSLVERPSYGYTF. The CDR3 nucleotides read TGTGCCAGCAGCTTAGTGGAACGCCCATCCTATGGCTACACCTTC.

CDR3 nucleotides: TGTGCCAGCACCCCGACTAGCGGGGGTGGCAATGAGCAGTTCTTC. Translating it yields CASTPTSGGGNEQFF. This chain joins TRBV6-2 or TRBV6-3 and TRBJ2-1, with 12 bases fitting TRBD2. Germline assignment: CDR1 MNHEY and CDR2 SVGEGT. There are 15 residues in the CDR3. V was pared by 7 bases and J by 6 bases, with 7 bases of the junction left unmatched.

The CDR3 sequence is CASSRYRDISEAFF. Written as DNA, the CDR3 is TGTGCCAGCAGCCGCTACCGGGACATCTCGGAAGCTTTCTTT. The V gene is TRBV3-1 (or the pseudogene TRBV3-2), the J gene TRBJ1-1; D perhaps matches TRBD1 (6 bases). V was cut by 4 bases and J by 8 bases, with 17 bases left in between. CDR3 length: 14 amino acids. Germline V lookup: CDR1 LGHDT, CDR2 YNNKEL (reference sequence).

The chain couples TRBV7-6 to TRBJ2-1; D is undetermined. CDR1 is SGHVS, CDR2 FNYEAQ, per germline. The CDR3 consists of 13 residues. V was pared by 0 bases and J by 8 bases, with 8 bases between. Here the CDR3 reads CASSLAPQDEQFF. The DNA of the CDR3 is TGTGCCAGCAGCTTAGCGCCCCAAGATGAGCAGTTCTTC.

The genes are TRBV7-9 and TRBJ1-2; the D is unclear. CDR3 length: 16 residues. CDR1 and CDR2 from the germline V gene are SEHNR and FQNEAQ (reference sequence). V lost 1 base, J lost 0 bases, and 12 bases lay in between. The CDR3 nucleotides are TGTGCCAGCAGCTTAGAAGCGTTCTTGACTAACTATGGCTACACCTTC. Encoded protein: CASSLEAFLTNYGYTF.

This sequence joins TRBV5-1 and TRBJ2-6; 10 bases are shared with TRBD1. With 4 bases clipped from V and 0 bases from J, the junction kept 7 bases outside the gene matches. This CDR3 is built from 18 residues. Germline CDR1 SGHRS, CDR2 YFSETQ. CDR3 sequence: CASSKDRGLYSGANVLTF. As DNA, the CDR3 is TGCGCCAGCAGCAAAGACAGGGGGCTCTACTCTGGGGCCAACGTCCTGACTTTC. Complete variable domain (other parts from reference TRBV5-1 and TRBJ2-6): KAGVTQTPRYLIKTRGQQVTLSCSPISGHRSVSWYQQTPGQGLQFLFEYFSETQRNKGNFPGRFSGRQFSNSRSEMNVSTLELGDSALYLCASSKDRGLYSGANVLTFGAGSRLTVL.

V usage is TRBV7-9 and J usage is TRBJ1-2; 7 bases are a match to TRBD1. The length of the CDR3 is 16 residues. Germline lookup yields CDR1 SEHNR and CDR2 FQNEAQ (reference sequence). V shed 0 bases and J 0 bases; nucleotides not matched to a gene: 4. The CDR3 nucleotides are TGTGCCAGCAGCTTAGCGTCCGGGACAGCTAACTATGGCTACACCTTC. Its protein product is CASSLASGTANYGYTF.

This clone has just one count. The CDR3 protein is CASTLNEQFF. The CDR3 nucleotides are TGTGCCAGCACTTTAAATGAGCAGTTCTTC. V and J are TRBV7-9 and TRBJ2-1; D uncertain. This CDR3 has 10 residues. V was clipped by 7 bases and J by 7 bases, with 5 bases between them. Per the germline V gene, CDR1 is SEHNR and CDR2 is FQNEAQ (reference sequence).

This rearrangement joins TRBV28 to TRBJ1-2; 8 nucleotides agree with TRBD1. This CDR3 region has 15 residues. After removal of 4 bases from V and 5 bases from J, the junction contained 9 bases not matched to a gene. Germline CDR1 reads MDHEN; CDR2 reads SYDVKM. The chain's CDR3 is CASSSGQGRGYGYTF. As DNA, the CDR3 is TGTGCCAGCAGTTCCGGACAGGGTAGAGGGTATGGCTACACCTTC.

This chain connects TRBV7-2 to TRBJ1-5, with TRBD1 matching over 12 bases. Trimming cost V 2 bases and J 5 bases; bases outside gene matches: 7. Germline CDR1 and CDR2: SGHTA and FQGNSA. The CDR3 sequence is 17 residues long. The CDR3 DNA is TGTGCCAGCAGCTTAAAGGGACAGGGGGCCATATATCAGCCCCAGCATTTT. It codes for CASSLKGQGAIYQPQHF. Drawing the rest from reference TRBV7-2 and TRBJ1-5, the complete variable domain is GAGVSQSPSNKVTEKGKDVELRCDPISGHTALYWYRQSLGQGLEFLIYFQGNSAPDKSGLPSDRFSAERTGGSVSTLTIQRTQQEDSAVYLCASSLKGQGAIYQPQHFGDGTRLSIL.

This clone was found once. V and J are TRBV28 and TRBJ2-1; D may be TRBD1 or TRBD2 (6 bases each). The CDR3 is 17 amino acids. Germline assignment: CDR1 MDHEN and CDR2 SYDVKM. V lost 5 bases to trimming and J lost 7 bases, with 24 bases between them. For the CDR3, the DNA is TGTGCCAGCAGTCCCATCTCCCCCGGGGGCGCATCAAATGAGCAGTTCTTC. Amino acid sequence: CASSPISPGGASNEQFF.

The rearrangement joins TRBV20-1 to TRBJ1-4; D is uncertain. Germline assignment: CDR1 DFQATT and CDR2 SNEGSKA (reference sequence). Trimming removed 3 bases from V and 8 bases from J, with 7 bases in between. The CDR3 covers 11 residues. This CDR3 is CSASRQEKLFF. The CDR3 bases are TGCAGTGCTAGTAGGCAGGAAAAACTGTTTTTT.

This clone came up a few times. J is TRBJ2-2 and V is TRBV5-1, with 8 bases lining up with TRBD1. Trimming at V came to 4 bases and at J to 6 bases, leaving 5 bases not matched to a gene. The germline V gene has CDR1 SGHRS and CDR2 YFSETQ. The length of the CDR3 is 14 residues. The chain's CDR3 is CASSHPGGSGELFF. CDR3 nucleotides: TGCGCCAGCAGCCATCCAGGGGGCTCCGGGGAGCTGTTTTTT.

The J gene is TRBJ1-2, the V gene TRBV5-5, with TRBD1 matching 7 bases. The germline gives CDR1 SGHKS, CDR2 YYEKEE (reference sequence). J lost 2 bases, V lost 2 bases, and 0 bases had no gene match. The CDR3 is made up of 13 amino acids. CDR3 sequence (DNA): TGTGCCAGCAGCTTACAGGGGAACTATGGCTACACCTTC. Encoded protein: CASSLQGNYGYTF.

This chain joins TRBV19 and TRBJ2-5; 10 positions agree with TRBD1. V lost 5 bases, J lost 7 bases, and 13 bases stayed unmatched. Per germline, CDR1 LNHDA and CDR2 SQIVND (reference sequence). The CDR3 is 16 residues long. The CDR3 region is CASSDPGQGLDWTQYF. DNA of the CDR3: TGTGCCAGTAGTGATCCGGGACAGGGGTTAGATTGGACCCAGTACTTC.

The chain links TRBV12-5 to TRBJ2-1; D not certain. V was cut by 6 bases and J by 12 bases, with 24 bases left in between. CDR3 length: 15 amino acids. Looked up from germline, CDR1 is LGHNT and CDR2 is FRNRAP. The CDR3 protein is CASGLTSKHTFGQFF. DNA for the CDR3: TGTGCTAGTGGGTTGACGTCGAAGCACACCTTTGGGCAGTTCTTC.

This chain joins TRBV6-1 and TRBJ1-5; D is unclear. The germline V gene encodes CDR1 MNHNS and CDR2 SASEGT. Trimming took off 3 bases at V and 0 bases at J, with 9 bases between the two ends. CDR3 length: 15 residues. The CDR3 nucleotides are TGTGCCAGCAGTGAGGGCATTCCTAGCAATCAGCCCCAGCATTTT. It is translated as CASSEGIPSNQPQHF.

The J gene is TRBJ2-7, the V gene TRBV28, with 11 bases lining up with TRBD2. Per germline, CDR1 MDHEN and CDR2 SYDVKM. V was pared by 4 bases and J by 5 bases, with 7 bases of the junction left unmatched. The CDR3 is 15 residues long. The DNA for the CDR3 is TGTGCCAGCAGTTATAGCGGGAGGGCCGCGAACGAGCAGTACTTC. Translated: CASSYSGRAANEQYF.

CDR3 bases: TGTGCCAGCAGCGGGGGACAGGGATGGGTAAACGGGGAGCTGTTTTTT. This sequence encodes CASSGGQGWVNGELFF. The chain carries TRBV9 and TRBJ2-2, with TRBD1 matching over 9 bases. The CDR3 length is 16 residues. CDR1 and CDR2 from the germline V gene are SGDLS and YYNGEE. The ends lost 3 bases at V and 7 bases at J; junction bases unmatched: 10.

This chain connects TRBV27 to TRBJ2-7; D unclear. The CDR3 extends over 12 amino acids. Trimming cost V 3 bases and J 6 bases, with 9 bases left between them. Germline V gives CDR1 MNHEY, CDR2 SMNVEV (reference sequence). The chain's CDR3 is CASSFQSGEQYF. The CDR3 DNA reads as TGTGCCAGCAGTTTTCAGTCTGGCGAGCAGTACTTC.